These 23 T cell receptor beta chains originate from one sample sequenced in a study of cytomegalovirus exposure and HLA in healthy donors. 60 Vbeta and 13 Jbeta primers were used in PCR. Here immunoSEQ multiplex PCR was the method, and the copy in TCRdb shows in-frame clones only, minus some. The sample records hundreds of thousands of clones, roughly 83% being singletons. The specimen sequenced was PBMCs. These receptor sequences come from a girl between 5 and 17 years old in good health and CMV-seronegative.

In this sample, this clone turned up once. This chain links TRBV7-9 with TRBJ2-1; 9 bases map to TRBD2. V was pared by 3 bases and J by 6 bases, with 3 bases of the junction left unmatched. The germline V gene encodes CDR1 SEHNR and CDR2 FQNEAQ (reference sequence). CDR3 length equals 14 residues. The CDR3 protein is CASSFSGGSNEQFF. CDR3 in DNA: TGTGCCAGCAGCTTTAGCGGGGGCTCCAATGAGCAGTTCTTC.

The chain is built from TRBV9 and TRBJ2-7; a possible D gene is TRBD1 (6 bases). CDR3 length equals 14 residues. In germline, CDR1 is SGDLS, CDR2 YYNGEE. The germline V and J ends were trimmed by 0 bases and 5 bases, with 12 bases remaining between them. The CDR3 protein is CASSVEPSGDEQYF. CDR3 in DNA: TGTGCCAGCAGCGTAGAGCCTTCAGGGGACGAGCAGTACTTC.

The CDR3 region has the DNA TGTGCCAGCAGCCAAGACAGTGGATTCAGACGTACTATTTCAGATACGCAGTATTTT. It is translated as CASSQDSGFRRTISDTQYF. The chain employs TRBV14 and TRBJ2-3; no clear D. V lost 0 bases to trimming and J lost 4 bases, with 23 bases between them. This CDR3 is built from 19 residues. Germline V gene lookup returns CDR1 SGHDN and CDR2 FVKESK.

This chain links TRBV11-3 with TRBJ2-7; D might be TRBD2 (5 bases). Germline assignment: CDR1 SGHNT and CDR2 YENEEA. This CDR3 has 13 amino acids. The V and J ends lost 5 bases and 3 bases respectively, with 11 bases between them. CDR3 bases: TGTGCCAGCAGCATGGGGAGTGTCTACGAGCAGTACTTC. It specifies CASSMGSVYEQYF.

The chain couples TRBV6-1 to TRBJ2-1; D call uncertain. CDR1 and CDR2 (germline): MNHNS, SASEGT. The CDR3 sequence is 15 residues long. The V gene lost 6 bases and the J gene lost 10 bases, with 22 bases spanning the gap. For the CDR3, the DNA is TGTGCCAGCAGCGACATTACCTATAGGCGCTGGGAGCAGTTCTTC. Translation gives CASSDITYRRWEQFF.

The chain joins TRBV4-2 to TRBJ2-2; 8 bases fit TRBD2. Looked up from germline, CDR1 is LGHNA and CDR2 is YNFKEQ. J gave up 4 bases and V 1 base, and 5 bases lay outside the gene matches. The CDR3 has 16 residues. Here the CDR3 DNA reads TGTGCCAGCAGCCAAGCGGGGGGGGTCACCACCGGGGAGCTGTTTTTT. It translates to CASSQAGGVTTGELFF.

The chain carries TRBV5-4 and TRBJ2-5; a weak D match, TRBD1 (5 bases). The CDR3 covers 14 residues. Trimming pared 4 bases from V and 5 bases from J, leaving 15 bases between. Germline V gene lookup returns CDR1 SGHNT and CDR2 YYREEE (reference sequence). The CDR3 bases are TGTGCCAGCAGCGAGAAGGTGGGGCGGGAGACCCAGTACTTC. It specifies CASSEKVGRETQYF.

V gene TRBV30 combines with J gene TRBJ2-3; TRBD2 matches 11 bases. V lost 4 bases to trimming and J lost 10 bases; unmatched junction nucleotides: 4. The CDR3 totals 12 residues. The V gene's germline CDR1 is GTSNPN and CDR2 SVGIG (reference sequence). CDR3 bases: TGTGCCTGGATCAAACTAGCGGGGGCGCAGTATTTT. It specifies CAWIKLAGAQYF.

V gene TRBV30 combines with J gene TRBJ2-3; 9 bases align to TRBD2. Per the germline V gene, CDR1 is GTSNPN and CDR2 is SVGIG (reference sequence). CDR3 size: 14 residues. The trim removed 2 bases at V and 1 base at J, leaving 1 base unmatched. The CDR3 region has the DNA TGTGCCTGGAGTATAGCGGGGGGCACAGATACGCAGTATTTT. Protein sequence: CAWSIAGGTDTQYF.

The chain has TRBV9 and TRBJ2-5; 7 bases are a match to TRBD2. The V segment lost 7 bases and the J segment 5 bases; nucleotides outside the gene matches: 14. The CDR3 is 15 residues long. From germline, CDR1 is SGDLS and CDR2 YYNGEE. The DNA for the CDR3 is TGTGCCAGCCGACGTGGGGCGGGAGAAACGGAGACCCAGTACTTC. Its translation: CASRRGAGETETQYF.

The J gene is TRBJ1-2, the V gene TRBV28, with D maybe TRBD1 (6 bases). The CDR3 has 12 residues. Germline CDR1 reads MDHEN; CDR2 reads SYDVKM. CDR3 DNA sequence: TGTGCGGGCTACAGGGACGACTATGGCTACACCTTC. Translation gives CAGYRDDYGYTF.

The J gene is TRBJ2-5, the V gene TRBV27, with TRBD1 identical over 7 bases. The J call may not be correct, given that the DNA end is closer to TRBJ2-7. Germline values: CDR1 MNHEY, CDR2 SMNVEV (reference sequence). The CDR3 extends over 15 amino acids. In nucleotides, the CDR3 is TGTGCCAGCAGTGCCCTTGGACAGGTCCCGTACGAGCAGTACTTC. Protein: CASSALGQVPYEQYF.

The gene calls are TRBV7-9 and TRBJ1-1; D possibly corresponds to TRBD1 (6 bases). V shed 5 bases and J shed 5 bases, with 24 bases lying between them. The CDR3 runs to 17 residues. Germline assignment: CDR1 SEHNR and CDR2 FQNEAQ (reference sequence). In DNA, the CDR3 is TGTGCCAGCAGCGCCCCCGCAGGGGACCCGGTAGGGACTGAAGCTTTCTTT. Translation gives CASSAPAGDPVGTEAFF.

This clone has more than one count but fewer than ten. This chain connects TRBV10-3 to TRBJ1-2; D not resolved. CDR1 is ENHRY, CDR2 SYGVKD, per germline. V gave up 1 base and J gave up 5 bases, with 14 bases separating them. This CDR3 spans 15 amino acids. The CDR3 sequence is CAISEWAGPIYGYTF. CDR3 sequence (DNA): TGTGCCATCAGTGAGTGGGCAGGTCCTATTTATGGCTACACCTTC.

The CDR3, as DNA: TGTGCCAGTAGTCCCGGACAGTTGAACACTGAAGCTTTCTTT. Its protein is CASSPGQLNTEAFF. The rearrangement joins TRBV19 to TRBJ1-1; possibly TRBD1 for D (6 bases). CDR1 is LNHDA and CDR2 is SQIVND in the germline V gene (reference sequence). The CDR3 covers 14 residues. Trimming took off 5 bases at V and 0 bases at J, with 10 bases between the two ends.

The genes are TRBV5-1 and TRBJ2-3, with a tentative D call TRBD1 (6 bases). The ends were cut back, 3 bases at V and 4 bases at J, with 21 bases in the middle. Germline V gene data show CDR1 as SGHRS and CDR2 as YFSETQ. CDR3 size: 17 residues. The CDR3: CASSWRPLGASADTQYF. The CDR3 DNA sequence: TGCGCCAGCAGCTGGCGACCGTTGGGGGCTTCAGCAGATACGCAGTATTTT.

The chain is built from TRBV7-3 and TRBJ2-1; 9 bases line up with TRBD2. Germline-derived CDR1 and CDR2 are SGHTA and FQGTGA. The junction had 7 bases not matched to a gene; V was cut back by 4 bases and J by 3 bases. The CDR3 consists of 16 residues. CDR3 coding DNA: TGTGCCAGCAGCTCGAGGACTAGCGCCAGCTACAATGAGCAGTTCTTC. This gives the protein CASSSRTSASYNEQFF.

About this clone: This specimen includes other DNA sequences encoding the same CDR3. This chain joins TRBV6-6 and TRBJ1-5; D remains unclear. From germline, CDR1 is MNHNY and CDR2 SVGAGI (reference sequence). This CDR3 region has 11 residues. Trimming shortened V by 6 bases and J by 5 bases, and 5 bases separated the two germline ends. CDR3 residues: CASRGDQPQHF. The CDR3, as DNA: TGTGCCAGCAGAGGAGATCAGCCCCAGCATTTT.

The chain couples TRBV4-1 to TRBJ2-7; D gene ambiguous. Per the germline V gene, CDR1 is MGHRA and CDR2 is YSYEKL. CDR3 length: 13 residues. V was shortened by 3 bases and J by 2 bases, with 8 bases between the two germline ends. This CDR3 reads CASSHSMTYEQYF. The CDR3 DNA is TGCGCCAGCAGCCATTCTATGACCTACGAGCAGTACTTC.

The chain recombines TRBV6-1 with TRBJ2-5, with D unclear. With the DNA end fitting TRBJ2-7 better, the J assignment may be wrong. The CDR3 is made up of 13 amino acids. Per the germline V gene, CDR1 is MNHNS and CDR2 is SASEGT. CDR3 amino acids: CASSEGSSYEQYF. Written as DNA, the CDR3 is TGTGCCAGCAGTGAAGGGTCCTCCTACGAGCAGTACTTC.

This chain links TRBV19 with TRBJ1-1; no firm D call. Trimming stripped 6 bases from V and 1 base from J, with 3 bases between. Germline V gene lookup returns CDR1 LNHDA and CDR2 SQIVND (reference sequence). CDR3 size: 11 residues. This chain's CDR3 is CASRRNTEAFF. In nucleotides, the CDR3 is TGTGCCAGTAGGAGGAACACTGAAGCTTTCTTT.

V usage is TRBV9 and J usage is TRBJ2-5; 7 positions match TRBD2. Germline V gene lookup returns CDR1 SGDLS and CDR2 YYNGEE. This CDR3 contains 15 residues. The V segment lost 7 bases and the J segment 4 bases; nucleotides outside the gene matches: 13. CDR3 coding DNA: TGTGCCAGCGGGGGGGACCCCCGGGAGGTAGAGACCCAGTACTTC. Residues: CASGGDPREVETQYF. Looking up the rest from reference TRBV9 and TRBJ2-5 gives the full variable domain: DSGVTQTPKHLITATGQRVTLRCSPRSGDLSVYWYQQSLDQGLQFLIQYYNGEERAKGNILERFSAQQFPDLHSELNLSSLELGDSALYFCASGGDPREVETQYFGPGTRLLVL.

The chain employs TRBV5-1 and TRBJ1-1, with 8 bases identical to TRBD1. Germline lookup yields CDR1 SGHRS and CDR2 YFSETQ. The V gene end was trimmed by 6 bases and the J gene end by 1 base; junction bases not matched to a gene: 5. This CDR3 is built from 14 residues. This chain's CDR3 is CASTRTGTNTEAFF. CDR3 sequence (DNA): TGCGCCAGCACCCGGACAGGGACGAACACTGAAGCTTTCTTT.